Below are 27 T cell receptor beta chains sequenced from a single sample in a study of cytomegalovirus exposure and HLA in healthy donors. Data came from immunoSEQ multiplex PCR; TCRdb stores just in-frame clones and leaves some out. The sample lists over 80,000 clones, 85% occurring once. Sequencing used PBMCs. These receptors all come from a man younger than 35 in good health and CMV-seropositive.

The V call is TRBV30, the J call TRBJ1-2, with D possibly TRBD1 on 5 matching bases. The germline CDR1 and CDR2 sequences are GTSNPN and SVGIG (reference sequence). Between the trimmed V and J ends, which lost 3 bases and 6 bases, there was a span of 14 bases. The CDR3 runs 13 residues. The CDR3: CAWRDQGRDGYTF. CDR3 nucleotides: TGTGCCTGGAGAGACCAGGGCCGCGATGGCTACACCTTC.

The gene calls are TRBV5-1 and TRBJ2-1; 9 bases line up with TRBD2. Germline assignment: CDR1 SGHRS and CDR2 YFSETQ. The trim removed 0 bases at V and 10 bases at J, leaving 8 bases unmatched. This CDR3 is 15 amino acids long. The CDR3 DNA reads TGCGCCAGCAGCTTGGTTGCGGGAGGGCTGGAGGAGCAGTTCTTC. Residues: CASSLVAGGLEEQFF.

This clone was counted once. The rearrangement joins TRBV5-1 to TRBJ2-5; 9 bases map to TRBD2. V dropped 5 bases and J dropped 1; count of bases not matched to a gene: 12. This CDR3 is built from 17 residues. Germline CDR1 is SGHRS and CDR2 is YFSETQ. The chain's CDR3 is CASRAGGAGDTQETQYF. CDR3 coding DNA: TGCGCCAGCAGAGCGGGGGGAGCGGGTGACACCCAAGAGACCCAGTACTTC.

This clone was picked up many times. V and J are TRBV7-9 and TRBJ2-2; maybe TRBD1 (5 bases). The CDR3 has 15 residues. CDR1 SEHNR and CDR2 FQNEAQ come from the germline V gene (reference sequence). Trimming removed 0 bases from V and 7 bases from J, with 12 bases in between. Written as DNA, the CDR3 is TGTGCCAGCAGCTTAGCGATCGACAGCCTCGGGGAGCTGTTTTTT. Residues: CASSLAIDSLGELFF.

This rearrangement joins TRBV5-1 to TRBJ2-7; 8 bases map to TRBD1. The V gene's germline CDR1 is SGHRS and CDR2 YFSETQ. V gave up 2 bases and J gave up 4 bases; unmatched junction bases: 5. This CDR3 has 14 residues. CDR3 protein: CASSLTGQEYEQYV. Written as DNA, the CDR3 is TGCGCCAGCAGCTTAACGGGACAGGAATACGAGCAGTACGTC.

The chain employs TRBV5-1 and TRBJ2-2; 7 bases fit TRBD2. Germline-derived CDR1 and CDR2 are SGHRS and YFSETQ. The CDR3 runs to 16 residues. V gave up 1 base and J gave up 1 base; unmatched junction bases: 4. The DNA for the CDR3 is TGCGCCAGCAGCTTGAGGGCGGGAGTGAACACCGGGGAGCTGTTTTTT. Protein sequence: CASSLRAGVNTGELFF. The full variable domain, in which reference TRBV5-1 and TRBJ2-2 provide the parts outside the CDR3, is KAGVTQTPRYLIKTRGQQVTLSCSPISGHRSVSWYQQTPGQGLQFLFEYFSETQRNKGNFPGRFSGRQFSNSRSEMNVSTLELGDSALYLCASSLRAGVNTGELFFGEGSRLTVL.

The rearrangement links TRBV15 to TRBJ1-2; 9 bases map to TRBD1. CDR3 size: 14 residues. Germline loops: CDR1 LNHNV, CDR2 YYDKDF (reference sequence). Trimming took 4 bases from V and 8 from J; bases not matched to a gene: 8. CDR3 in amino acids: CATSIDRGSSGYTF. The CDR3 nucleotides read TGTGCCACCAGCATAGACAGGGGGAGTAGCGGCTACACCTTC.

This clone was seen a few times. In DNA, the CDR3 is TGTGCCAGCACCCAGGTTGGGTACACAGATACGCAGTATTTT. It translates to CASTQVGYTDTQYF. V is TRBV28 and J is TRBJ2-3; D not certain. The CDR3 runs 14 residues. V was trimmed by 7 bases and J by 2 bases, leaving 13 bases between them. Germline CDR1 is MDHEN and CDR2 is SYDVKM.

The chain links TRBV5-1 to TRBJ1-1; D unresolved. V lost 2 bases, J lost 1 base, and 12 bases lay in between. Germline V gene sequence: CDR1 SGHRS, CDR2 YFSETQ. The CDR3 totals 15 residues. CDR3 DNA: TGCGCCAGCAGCTTCCTGGGCGGGGAGAACACTGAAGCTTTCTTT. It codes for CASSFLGGENTEAFF.

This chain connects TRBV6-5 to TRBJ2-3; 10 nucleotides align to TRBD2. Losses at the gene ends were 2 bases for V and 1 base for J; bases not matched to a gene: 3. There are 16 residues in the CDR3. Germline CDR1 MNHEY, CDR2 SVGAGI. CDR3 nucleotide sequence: TGTGCCAGCAGTTACCCCAGCGGGAGGGGCACAGATACGCAGTATTTT. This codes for CASSYPSGRGTDTQYF.

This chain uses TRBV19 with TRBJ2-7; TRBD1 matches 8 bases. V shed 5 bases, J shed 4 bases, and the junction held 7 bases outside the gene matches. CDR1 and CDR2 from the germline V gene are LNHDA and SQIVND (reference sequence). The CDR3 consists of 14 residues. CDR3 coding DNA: TGTGCCAGTAGTTTCTGGGACAGGCCGTACGAGCAGTACTTC. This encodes CASSFWDRPYEQYF. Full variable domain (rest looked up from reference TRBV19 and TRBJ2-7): DGGITQSPKYLFRKEGQNVTLSCEQNLNHDAMYWYRQDPGQGLRLIYYSQIVNDFQKGDIAEGYSVSREKKESFPLTVTSAQKNPTAFYLCASSFWDRPYEQYFGPGTRLTVT.

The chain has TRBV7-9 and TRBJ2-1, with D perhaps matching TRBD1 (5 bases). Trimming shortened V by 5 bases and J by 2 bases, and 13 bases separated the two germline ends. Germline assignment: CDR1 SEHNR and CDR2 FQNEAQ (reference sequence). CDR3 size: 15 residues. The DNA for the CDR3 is TGTGCCAGCAGCCCTGACAGACAAACCTACAATGAGCAGTTCTTC. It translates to CASSPDRQTYNEQFF. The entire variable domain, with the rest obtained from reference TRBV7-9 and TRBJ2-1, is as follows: DTGVSQNPRHKITKRGQNVTFRCDPISEHNRLYWYRQTLGQGPEFLTYFQNEAQLEKSRLLSDRFSAERPKGSFSTLEIQRTEQGDSAMYLCASSPDRQTYNEQFFGPGTRLTVL.

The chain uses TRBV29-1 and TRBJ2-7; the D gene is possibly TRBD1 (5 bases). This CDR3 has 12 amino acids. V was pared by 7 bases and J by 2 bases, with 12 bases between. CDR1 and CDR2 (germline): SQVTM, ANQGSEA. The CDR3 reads CSAKTVTYEQYF. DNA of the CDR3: TGCAGCGCTAAGACAGTCACCTACGAGCAGTACTTC.

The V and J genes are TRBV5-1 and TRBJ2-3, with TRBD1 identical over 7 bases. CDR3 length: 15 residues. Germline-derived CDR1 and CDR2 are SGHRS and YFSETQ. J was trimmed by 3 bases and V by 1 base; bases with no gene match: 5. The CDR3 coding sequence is TGCGCCAGCAGCTTGACAGGGGTTGGTACAGATACGCAGTATTTT. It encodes CASSLTGVGTDTQYF.

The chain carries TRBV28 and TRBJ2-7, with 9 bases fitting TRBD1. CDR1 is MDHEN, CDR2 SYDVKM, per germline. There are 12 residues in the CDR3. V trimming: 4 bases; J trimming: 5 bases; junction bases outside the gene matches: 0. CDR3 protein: CASSWTGDEQYF. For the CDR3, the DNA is TGTGCCAGCAGTTGGACAGGGGACGAGCAGTACTTC.

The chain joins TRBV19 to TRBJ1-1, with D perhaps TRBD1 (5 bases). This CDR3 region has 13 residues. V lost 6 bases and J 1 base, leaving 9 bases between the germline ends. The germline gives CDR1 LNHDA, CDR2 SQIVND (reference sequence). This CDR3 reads CASRGLRNTEAFF. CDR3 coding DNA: TGTGCCAGTAGGGGGCTGAGGAACACTGAAGCTTTCTTT. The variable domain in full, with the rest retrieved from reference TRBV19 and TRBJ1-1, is DGGITQSPKYLFRKEGQNVTLSCEQNLNHDAMYWYRQDPGQGLRLIYYSQIVNDFQKGDIAEGYSVSREKKESFPLTVTSAQKNPTAFYLCASRGLRNTEAFFGQGTRLTVV.

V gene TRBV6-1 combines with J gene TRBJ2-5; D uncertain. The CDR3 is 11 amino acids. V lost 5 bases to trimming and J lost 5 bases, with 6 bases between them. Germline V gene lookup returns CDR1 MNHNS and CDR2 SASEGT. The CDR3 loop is CASSPGETQYF. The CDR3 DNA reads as TGTGCCAGCAGTCCCGGGGAGACCCAGTACTTC.

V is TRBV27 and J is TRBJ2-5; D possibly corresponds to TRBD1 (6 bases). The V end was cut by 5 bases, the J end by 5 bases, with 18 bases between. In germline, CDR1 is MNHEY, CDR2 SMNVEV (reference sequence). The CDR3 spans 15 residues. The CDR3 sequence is CASSPQGGEWETQYF. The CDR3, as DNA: TGTGCCAGCAGTCCACAGGGTGGGGAGTGGGAGACCCAGTACTTC.

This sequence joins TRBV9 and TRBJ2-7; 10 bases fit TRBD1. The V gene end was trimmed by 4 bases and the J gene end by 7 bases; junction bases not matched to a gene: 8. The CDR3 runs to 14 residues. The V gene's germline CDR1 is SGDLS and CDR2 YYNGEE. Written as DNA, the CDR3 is TGTGCCAGCAGCATGACAGGGGGCCCGACGGAGCAGTACTTC. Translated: CASSMTGGPTEQYF.

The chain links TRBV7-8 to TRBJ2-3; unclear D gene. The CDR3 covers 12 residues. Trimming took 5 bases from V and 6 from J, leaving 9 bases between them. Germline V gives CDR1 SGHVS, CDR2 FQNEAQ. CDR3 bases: TGTGCCAGCAGCCTAATCGTGGATACGCAGTATTTT. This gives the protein CASSLIVDTQYF.

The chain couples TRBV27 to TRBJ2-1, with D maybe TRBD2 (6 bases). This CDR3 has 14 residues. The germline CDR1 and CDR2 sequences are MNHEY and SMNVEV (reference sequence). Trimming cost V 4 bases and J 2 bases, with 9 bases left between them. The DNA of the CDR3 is TGTGCCAGCAGTTCCGGGACTCCCTACAATGAGCAGTTCTTC. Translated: CASSSGTPYNEQFF.

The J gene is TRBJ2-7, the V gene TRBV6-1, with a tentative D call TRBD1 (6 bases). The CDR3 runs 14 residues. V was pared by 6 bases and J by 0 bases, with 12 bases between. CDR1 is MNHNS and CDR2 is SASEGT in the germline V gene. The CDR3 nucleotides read TGTGCCAGCAGAACGGACAGAAACTCCTACGAGCAGTACTTC. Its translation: CASRTDRNSYEQYF.

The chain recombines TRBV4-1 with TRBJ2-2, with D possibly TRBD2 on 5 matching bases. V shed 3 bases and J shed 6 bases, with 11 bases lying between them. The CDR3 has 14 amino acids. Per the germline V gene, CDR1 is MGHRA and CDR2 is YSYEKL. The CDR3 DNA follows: TGCGCCAGCAGCCACGGTTCTAGCTCCGGGGAGCTGTTTTTT. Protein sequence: CASSHGSSSGELFF.

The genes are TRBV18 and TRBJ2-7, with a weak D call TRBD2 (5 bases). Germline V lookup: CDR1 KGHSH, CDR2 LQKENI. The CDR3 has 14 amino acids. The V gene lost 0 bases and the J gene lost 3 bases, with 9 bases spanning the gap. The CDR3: CASSPPADYYEQYF. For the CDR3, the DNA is TGTGCCAGCTCACCACCGGCAGACTACTACGAGCAGTACTTC.

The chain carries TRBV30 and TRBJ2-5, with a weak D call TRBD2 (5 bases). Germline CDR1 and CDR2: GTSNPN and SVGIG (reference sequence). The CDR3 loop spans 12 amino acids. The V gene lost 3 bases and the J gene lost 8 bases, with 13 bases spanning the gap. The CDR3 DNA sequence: TGTGCCTGGAGCCCTCTTGAGGGTACCCAGTACTTC. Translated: CAWSPLEGTQYF.

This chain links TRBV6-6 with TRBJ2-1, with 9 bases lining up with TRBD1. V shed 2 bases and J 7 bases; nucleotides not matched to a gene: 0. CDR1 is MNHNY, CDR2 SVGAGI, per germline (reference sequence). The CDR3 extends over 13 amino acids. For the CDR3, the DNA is TGTGCCAGCAGTTACGGGACAGGGAATGAGCAGTTCTTC. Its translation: CASSYGTGNEQFF.

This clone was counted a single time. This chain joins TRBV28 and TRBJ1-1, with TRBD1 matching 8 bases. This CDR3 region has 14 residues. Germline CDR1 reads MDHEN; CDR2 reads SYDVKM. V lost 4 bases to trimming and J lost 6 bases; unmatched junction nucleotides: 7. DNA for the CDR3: TGTGCCAGCAGTTCGCGACAGGGGCGCGCTGAAGCTTTCTTT. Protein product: CASSSRQGRAEAFF.